This TCR beta chain was captured in a study of regulatory T cells in long-lasting Graves disease. Described time point: newly diagnosed GD, antithyroid drugs for less than 3 months. Extracted RNA from PBMCs served as the source of the TCR library. Guidelines of the American Thyroid Association were used to diagnose Graves' disease. This clonotype has at least ten counts. Its target is not known. The germline V gene has CDR1 SGHTA and CDR2 FQGNSA. This CDR3 has 15 residues. Trimming cost V 5 bases and J 4 bases; bases outside gene matches: 4. For TCR beta, libraries came from iRepertoire HTBI primers and Arm-PCR of CDR3 regions. TCRdb fed the multiplex PCR reads into MiXCR, producing one record per CDR3 protein. This sample has roughly 430,000 distinct CDR3 sequences; 16% occur once, and the top ten carry about 10%. General study findings and limits: Persistent patients had a count of shared public clonotypes (under 3,000) that exceeded that of new patients (roughly 1,000).

A further study also used this sample, focusing on T cells in Graves' hyperthyroidism and ophthalmopathy. That publication notes: Among the patients, aged 18 to 65, hyperthyroidism was newly diagnosed and had lasted under 2 months.

The material was peripheral blood mononuclear cells (PBMCs), obtained at new diagnosis, from a patient treated with antithyroid drugs. The origin of this receptor is a woman aged 25-40 years with Graves disease. The chain joins TRBV7-2 to TRBJ2-5, with 13 bases identical to TRBD2. Written as DNA, the CDR3 is TGTGCCAGCAGCAAGGGACTAGCGGGACTAGAGACCCAGTACTTC. This gives the protein CASSKGLAGLETQYF.